This T cell receptor (beta chain) was profiled in a study of beta chain features in type 1 diabetes. Study conclusions and caveats: cDNA-based sequencing might over-represent cells highly expressing TCR. It was not settled here whether HLA type affects TCRB rearrangement. Moderate yet significant TCRB CDR3 shortening was seen in Type 1 diabetes patients in all four CD4+ subsets.

The CDR3 loop spans 12 amino acids. Per germline, CDR1 SGHVS and CDR2 FQNEAQ. Trimming took off 4 bases at V and 6 bases at J, with 7 bases between the two ends. In its sample, this clone was seen many times. Antigen unknown. The sequenced template was cDNA made from the entire isolated RNA. Clones were read by immunoSEQ multiplex PCR, and TCRdb kept only the in-frame ones, dropping some. The repertoire holds more than 300,000 clones, with over 7% as singletons. Purities in excess of 95% were seen in all sorted populations. This TCR was recovered from a man younger than 45 with type 1 diabetes. Material for sequencing was central memory CD4+ T cells from blood. The J gene is TRBJ2-4, the V gene TRBV7-8; tentative D call: TRBD1 (6 bases). CDR3 loop: CASSSDRNIQYF. Here the CDR3 DNA reads TGTGCCAGCAGCTCGGACAGAAACATTCAGTACTTC.